The present T cell receptor beta chain was sequenced within a study of blood T cell repertoires in COVID-19. Turning to the study itself: Samples came from the United States, Italy and Spain, spanning acute and convalescent COVID-19.

In the original processing: Nucleated cell number was recorded as an estimate derived from reference gene primer amplification. Measured with immunoSEQ multiplex PCR; TCRdb has only the in-frame clones, and not every one. V, J and clone size reflect that table, while D and trimming were determined from the DNA. The table records fewer than 200,000 clones, roughly 88% of them present only once. This receptor was identified in a woman aged 80 or over with acute or convalescent COVID-19. The material sequenced was peripheral blood.

The CDR3 is CASSPLRGGTEAFF. CDR3 DNA sequence: TGTGCCAGCAGCCCCCTCCGGGGGGGTACTGAAGCTTTCTTT. The chain combines TRBV5-6 with TRBJ1-1; D possibly corresponds to TRBD1 (5 bases). The CDR3 contains 14 residues. V lost 4 bases and J lost 5, with 15 bases in between. Germline-derived CDR1 and CDR2 are SGHDT and YYEEEE.